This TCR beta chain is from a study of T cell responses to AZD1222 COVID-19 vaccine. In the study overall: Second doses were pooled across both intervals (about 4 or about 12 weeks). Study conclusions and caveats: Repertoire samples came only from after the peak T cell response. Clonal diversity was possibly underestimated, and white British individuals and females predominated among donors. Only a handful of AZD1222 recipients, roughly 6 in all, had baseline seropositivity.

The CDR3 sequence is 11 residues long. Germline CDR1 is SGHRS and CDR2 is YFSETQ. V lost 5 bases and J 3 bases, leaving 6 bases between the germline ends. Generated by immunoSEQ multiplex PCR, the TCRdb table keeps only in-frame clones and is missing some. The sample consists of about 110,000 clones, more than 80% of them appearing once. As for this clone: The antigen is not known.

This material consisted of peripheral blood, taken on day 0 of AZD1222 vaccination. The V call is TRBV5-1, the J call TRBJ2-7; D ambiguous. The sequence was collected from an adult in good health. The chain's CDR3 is CASRAHYEQYF. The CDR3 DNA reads TGCGCCAGCAGGGCCCACTACGAGCAGTACTTC.